These 32 T cell receptor beta chains share one sample of origin, sequenced in a study of beta chain features in type 1 diabetes. Findings and caveats of the study: Type 1 diabetes patients had moderately but significantly shorter TCRB CDR3s in all four CD4+ subsets.

The antigens for these receptors are not known. The study reverse transcribed the entire isolated RNA, so it sequenced expressed TCRB transcripts. Clones were sequenced by immunoSEQ multiplex PCR, and TCRdb holds only the in-frame ones, with some missing. The repertoire holds about 650,000 clones, with around 12% as singletons. Sequencing input: naive CD4+ T cells from blood. The receptors shown here come from a man aged 30-40 years with type 1 diabetes.

A few counts support this clone. The chain is built from TRBV4-2 and TRBJ1-1, with D possibly being TRBD1 (5 bases). The V gene lost 0 bases and the J gene lost 10 bases, with 12 bases spanning the gap. Germline V gives CDR1 LGHNA, CDR2 YNFKEQ. The CDR3 has 13 amino acids. CDR3 residues: CASSQEAGQGAFF. The CDR3 bases are TGTGCCAGCAGCCAAGAGGCGGGCCAGGGAGCTTTCTTT.

The chain carries TRBV7-2 and TRBJ2-5, with D tentatively TRBD1 or TRBD2 (5 bases each). Trimming cost V 11 bases and J 4 bases, with 17 bases left between them. The CDR3 is made up of 13 amino acids. Germline-derived CDR1 and CDR2 are SGHTA and FQGNSA. CDR3: CAAREGALETQYF. The CDR3 nucleotides are TGTGCCGCACGGGAAGGGGCATTAGAGACCCAGTACTTC.

This clone has more than one count but fewer than ten. The chain employs TRBV5-1 and TRBJ1-5, with D perhaps TRBD1 (6 bases). This CDR3 is built from 14 residues. V was pared by 4 bases and J by 2 bases, with 10 bases between. Germline CDR1 and CDR2: SGHRS and YFSETQ. CDR3 sequence reads: CASSMRQGNQPQHF. In nucleotides, the CDR3 is TGCGCCAGCAGCATGCGACAGGGCAATCAGCCCCAGCATTTT.

This clone has just a few counts. The genes are TRBV18 and TRBJ1-2, with D maybe TRBD1 (5 bases). Germline lookup yields CDR1 KGHSH and CDR2 LQKENI. CDR3 length equals 13 residues. V was clipped by 2 bases and J by 6 bases, with 10 bases between them. This CDR3 reads CASSPDQGDGYTF. Written as DNA, the CDR3 is TGTGCCAGCTCACCAGATCAGGGAGATGGCTACACCTTC.

This clone was observed a handful of times. This rearrangement joins TRBV18 to TRBJ2-7; 11 bases align to TRBD2. In germline, CDR1 is KGHSH, CDR2 LQKENI. The CDR3 has 17 residues. Germline trimming cut 0 bases from V and 4 bases from J; bases unmatched to any gene: 8. Here the CDR3 DNA reads TGTGCCAGCTCACCACCGTTAGCGGGGGGGCCGAGTTACGAGCAGTACTTC. Amino acids: CASSPPLAGGPSYEQYF.

This clone was seen only a few times. The chain combines TRBV30 with TRBJ1-6; D remains unclear. This CDR3 spans 13 amino acids. Germline CDR1 reads GTSNPN; CDR2 reads SVGIG (reference sequence). Trimming left V 1 base short and J 10 bases short, with 11 bases between. CDR3 in amino acids: CAWSGTEGSPLHF. CDR3 coding DNA: TGTGCCTGGAGTGGGACGGAGGGCTCACCCCTCCACTTT.

The chain carries TRBV5-6 and TRBJ1-2; D uncertain. V was trimmed by 4 bases and J by 4 bases, leaving 17 bases between them. CDR1 and CDR2 from the germline V gene are SGHDT and YYEEEE. The CDR3 covers 15 residues. The CDR3 region is CASSKEWEKRYGYTF. CDR3 DNA sequence: TGTGCCAGCAGCAAGGAGTGGGAGAAGCGCTATGGCTACACCTTC.

This clone was seen only a few times. The V gene is TRBV6-5, the J gene TRBJ1-2, with a weak D call TRBD1 (6 bases). The CDR3 has 14 residues. V was pared by 5 bases and J by 6 bases, with 16 bases between. Germline V CDR1 and CDR2: MNHEY, SVGAGI. CDR3 DNA: TGTGCCAGCAGTAGAGCCGACAGGTACCATGGCTACACCTTC. Amino acid sequence: CASSRADRYHGYTF.

This chain links TRBV5-4 with TRBJ2-7; 7 nucleotides line up with TRBD1. The junction had 9 bases not matched to a gene; V was cut back by 3 bases and J by 6 bases. This CDR3 comprises 14 residues. Germline V gene data show CDR1 as SGHNT and CDR2 as YYREEE (reference sequence). CDR3 DNA sequence: TGTGCCAGCAGCTCGGGGACAGCGCCCAGCGAGCAGTACTTC. Translated, it gives CASSSGTAPSEQYF.

This clone has just a few counts. The chain links TRBV13 to TRBJ1-5; 9 nucleotides agree with TRBD1. Germline CDR1 is PRHDT and CDR2 is FYEKMQ (reference sequence). V lost 3 bases and J lost 5; bases outside the gene matches: 8. There are 16 residues in the CDR3. This CDR3 reads CASSLGKGQGDQPQHF. In DNA form, the CDR3 reads TGTGCCAGCAGCTTGGGAAAGGGACAGGGAGATCAGCCCCAGCATTTT.

This clone turned up a few times. The sample holds other DNA sequences that translate to the same CDR3. Written as DNA, the CDR3 is TGCGCCAGCAGCCAAGTAGCAGCTAACTATGGCTACACCTTC. The encoded protein is CASSQVAANYGYTF. The chain recombines TRBV4-3 with TRBJ1-2; D is unresolved. Per germline, CDR1 LGHNA and CDR2 YSLEER. This CDR3 contains 14 residues. V lost 1 base, J lost 0 bases, and 6 bases lay in between.

This clone has more than one count but fewer than ten. The chain recombines TRBV7-8 with TRBJ2-1, with TRBD2 matching over 11 bases. Germline V gene data show CDR1 as SGHVS and CDR2 as FQNEAQ. This CDR3 comprises 15 residues. Losses at the gene ends were 1 base for V and 9 bases for J; bases not matched to a gene: 5. CDR3 sequence: CASSLVGTSGVEQFF. CDR3 sequence (DNA): TGTGCCAGCAGCTTAGTCGGGACTAGCGGTGTTGAGCAGTTCTTC.

This clone was observed a few times. The chain links TRBV7-9 to TRBJ1-6, with TRBD1 identical over 9 bases. V dropped 3 bases and J dropped 8; count of bases not matched to a gene: 2. Germline V CDR1 and CDR2: SEHNR, FQNEAQ (reference sequence). This CDR3 has 14 residues. The chain's CDR3 is CASSFRDRDSPLHF. Written as DNA, the CDR3 is TGTGCCAGCAGCTTCAGGGACAGGGATTCACCCCTCCACTTT.

This clone was seen only a few times. V is TRBV5-4 and J is TRBJ2-3, with TRBD2 identical over 9 bases. The germline V gene encodes CDR1 SGHNT and CDR2 YYREEE (reference sequence). J gave up 3 bases and V 6 bases, and 11 bases lay outside the gene matches. The CDR3 has 16 amino acids. CDR3 amino acids: CASNRGNSGGTDTQYF. CDR3 bases: TGTGCCAGCAACCGTGGAAATAGCGGGGGAACAGATACGCAGTATTTT.

A few counts support this clone. This sequence joins TRBV23-1 and TRBJ1-2; 7 bases agree with TRBD1. TRBV23-1 is sorted into the ORF group, with uncertain function. The V gene end was trimmed by 3 bases and the J gene end by 10 bases; junction bases not matched to a gene: 11. The CDR3 totals 14 residues. CDR3 protein: CASSHSNRQGTYTF. Here the CDR3 DNA reads TGCGCCAGCAGTCACTCAAACAGACAGGGTACCTACACCTTC.

The rearrangement uses TRBV7-6 and TRBJ1-4; 7 bases fit TRBD1. The CDR3 contains 15 residues. Germline CDR1 SGHVS, CDR2 FNYEAQ. Trimming cost V 5 bases and J 5 bases; bases outside gene matches: 8. CDR3 nucleotide sequence: TGTGCCAGCAGCCCCGGACAGGCCCGAAATGAAAAACTGTTTTTT. Its translation: CASSPGQARNEKLFF.

This clone appeared a few times. The CDR3 sequence: CASSLGQWTGSDYTF. The CDR3 DNA follows: TGTGCCAGCAGCTTAGGACAGTGGACCGGGTCGGACTACACCTTC. V usage is TRBV7-2 and J usage is TRBJ1-2, with D possibly being TRBD1 (5 bases). The CDR3 spans 15 residues. V lost 1 base and J lost 10, with 19 bases in between. The V gene's germline CDR1 is SGHTA and CDR2 FQGNSA.

The rearrangement links TRBV6-6 to TRBJ2-5; D is perhaps TRBD1 (5 bases). CDR1 and CDR2 from the germline V gene are MNHNY and SVGAGI (reference sequence). The CDR3 length is 14 residues. V was clipped by 0 bases and J by 5 bases, with 10 bases between them. CDR3 sequence (DNA): TGTGCCAGCAGTTACTCCGAACAGGTTGAGACCCAGTACTTC. It specifies CASSYSEQVETQYF.

The CDR3 here is CAAGARDASSYGYTF. DNA of the CDR3: TGTGCCGCCGGCGCTCGGGACGCTTCGAGCTATGGCTACACCTTC. This sequence joins TRBV6-5 and TRBJ1-2, with D possibly being TRBD1 (5 bases). Trimming took 11 bases from V and 4 from J, leaving 23 bases between them. This CDR3 spans 15 amino acids. Germline CDR1 and CDR2: MNHEY and SVGAGI.

The V and J genes are TRBV4-2 and TRBJ1-4, with TRBD1 as a possible D gene (6 bases). The CDR3 is 17 amino acids. Trimming shortened V by 0 bases and J by 3 bases, and 14 bases separated the two germline ends. Germline V gene sequence: CDR1 LGHNA, CDR2 YNFKEQ. DNA of the CDR3: TGTGCCAGCAGCCAAGATCTTCGGGGGCCGGCTAATGAAAAACTGTTTTTT. This translates into CASSQDLRGPANEKLFF.

The rearrangement joins TRBV9 to TRBJ1-1; TRBD1 aligns across 9 bases. The germline V gene encodes CDR1 SGDLS and CDR2 YYNGEE. Germline trimming cut 4 bases from V and 9 bases from J; bases unmatched to any gene: 10. This CDR3 region has 14 residues. The CDR3: CASSTQGQGSKAFF. CDR3 DNA: TGTGCCAGCAGCACCCAAGGACAGGGGAGTAAAGCTTTCTTT.

This rearrangement joins TRBV14 to TRBJ2-5; 14 bases map to TRBD2. Germline loops: CDR1 SGHDN, CDR2 FVKESK. V shed 4 bases and J 4 bases; nucleotides not matched to a gene: 2. The CDR3 has 15 amino acids. CDR3 coding DNA: TGTGCCAGCAGCCGACTAGCGGGGGGGACAGAGACCCAGTACTTC. This gives the protein CASSRLAGGTETQYF.

About this clone: This CDR3 is also generated by other DNA sequences in the sample. The chain joins TRBV7-2 to TRBJ1-1; no definite D call. V lost 4 bases and J 0 bases, leaving 6 bases between the germline ends. CDR1 is SGHTA and CDR2 is FQGNSA in the germline V gene. CDR3 length: 13 residues. DNA of the CDR3: TGTGCCAGCAGCTCAAGTATGAACACTGAAGCTTTCTTT. Translating it yields CASSSSMNTEAFF.

V is TRBV10-3 and J is TRBJ2-2; D unclear. V was pared by 6 bases and J by 7 bases, with 9 bases between. The V gene's germline CDR1 is ENHRY and CDR2 SYGVKD. The CDR3 runs to 12 residues. CDR3 sequence: CAIRDMGGELFF. In DNA form, the CDR3 reads TGTGCCATCAGAGACATGGGCGGGGAGCTGTTTTTT.

The V call is TRBV5-1, the J call TRBJ2-5; 10 bases are a match to TRBD1. Per the germline V gene, CDR1 is SGHRS and CDR2 is YFSETQ. The CDR3 is 17 amino acids. V shed 2 bases and J 1 base; nucleotides not matched to a gene: 8. The CDR3 loop reads CASSFGQGVRVQETQYF. CDR3 sequence (DNA): TGCGCCAGCAGCTTTGGACAGGGGGTGAGGGTCCAAGAGACCCAGTACTTC.

This clone has more than one count but fewer than ten. CDR3 in DNA: TGTGCCAGCAGTTTTGGCACTAGCGGGGGGACAGATACGCAGTATTTT. It is translated as CASSFGTSGGTDTQYF. The chain links TRBV6-5 to TRBJ2-3, with 12 bases identical to TRBD2. CDR1 and CDR2 (germline): MNHEY, SVGAGI. The CDR3 is 16 residues long. V shed 4 bases, J shed 3 bases, and the junction held 5 bases outside the gene matches.

This clone was observed a handful of times. CDR3 in amino acids: CAWGSDQPQHF. In DNA form, the CDR3 reads TGTGCCTGGGGGTCGGATCAGCCCCAGCATTTT. The rearrangement joins TRBV30 to TRBJ1-5; D gene ambiguous. This CDR3 spans 11 amino acids. Between the trimmed V and J ends, which lost 5 bases and 5 bases, there was a span of 7 bases. Looked up from germline, CDR1 is GTSNPN and CDR2 is SVGIG (reference sequence).

This clone was found a few times. The genes are TRBV18 and TRBJ2-7; tentatively, D is TRBD1 (5 bases). CDR3 size: 15 residues. The ends were cut back, 4 bases at V and 0 bases at J, with 13 bases in the middle. Germline V gene lookup returns CDR1 KGHSH and CDR2 LQKENI. The CDR3 reads CASSRGRDGSYEQYF. The DNA of the CDR3 is TGTGCCAGCTCACGCGGCAGGGATGGCTCCTACGAGCAGTACTTC.

The V call is TRBV27, the J call TRBJ2-7, with 8 positions matching TRBD1. This CDR3 has 15 amino acids. Trimming at V came to 5 bases and at J to 0 bases, leaving 6 bases not matched to a gene. Germline-derived CDR1 and CDR2 are MNHEY and SMNVEV (reference sequence). The CDR3 sequence: CASSNRDRSSYEQYF. In DNA, the CDR3 is TGTGCCAGCAGTAACCGGGACAGGAGCTCCTACGAGCAGTACTTC.

J is TRBJ2-1 and V is TRBV5-1, with D hard to call. The ends were cut back, 0 bases at V and 9 bases at J, with 10 bases in the middle. The CDR3 sequence is 13 residues long. Germline CDR1 and CDR2: SGHRS and YFSETQ. The CDR3 DNA follows: TGCGCCAGCAGCTTGGTTACAGCCGGTGAGCAGTTCTTC. Amino acid sequence: CASSLVTAGEQFF. Full variable domain (rest looked up from reference TRBV5-1 and TRBJ2-1): KAGVTQTPRYLIKTRGQQVTLSCSPISGHRSVSWYQQTPGQGLQFLFEYFSETQRNKGNFPGRFSGRQFSNSRSEMNVSTLELGDSALYLCASSLVTAGEQFFGPGTRLTVL.

This chain uses TRBV14 with TRBJ2-2; 7 bases line up with TRBD2. V dropped 0 bases and J dropped 6; count of bases not matched to a gene: 13. CDR3 length equals 18 residues. From germline, CDR1 is SGHDN and CDR2 FVKESK. The CDR3 sequence is CASSQDALPGGSAGELFF. CDR3 in DNA: TGTGCCAGCAGCCAAGATGCCCTCCCGGGGGGTAGTGCCGGGGAGCTGTTTTTT.

In its sample, this clone was seen a few times. V is TRBV6-5 and J is TRBJ1-3; D unresolved. The CDR3 loop spans 15 amino acids. Germline V gives CDR1 MNHEY, CDR2 SVGAGI. With 6 bases removed from V and 3 bases from J, the gap between germline ends came to 15 bases. The CDR3, as DNA: TGTGCCAGCAGGCCGGGAGGTTTCGGTGGAAACACCATATATTTT. This sequence encodes CASRPGGFGGNTIYF.